Below, 15 T cell receptor beta chains from the same sample are listed, as sequenced in a study of T-cell reconstitution after alpha-beta-depleted transplantation in children. This sample's TCRbeta library carried unique molecular identifier barcodes. TCRdb called the PCR reads again in MiXCR, with one record for every CDR3 protein. The sample holds more than 250,000 distinct CDR3 sequences; 9.9% are singletons and the top ten take 10%. The sequencing here drew on PBMCs from the stem cell graft donor, taken from the stem cell graft. The receptors originated from a human donor who donated a stem cell graft to a child with SCID.

This clonotype occurred many times. One junction end does not reproduce the germline sequence, and a read error may be involved. The chain has TRBV7-7 and TRBJ2-3, with no clear D. The germline V gene has CDR1 SSHAT and CDR2 FNYEAQ (reference sequence). CDR3 length: 14 amino acids. The CDR3 spells CASSPVLGTDTQYF. DNA for the CDR3: TGTGCTAGCAGCCCGGTGTTAGGCACAGATACGCAGTATTTT.

This clonotype was detected ten times or more. V is TRBV2 and J is TRBJ2-5; 9 bases agree with TRBD1. This CDR3 has 13 amino acids. CDR1 and CDR2 from the germline V gene are SNHLY and FYNNEI. Losses at the gene ends were 6 bases for V and 5 bases for J; bases not matched to a gene: 4. The CDR3 here is CASRQGAGETQYF. The CDR3 DNA is TGTGCCAGCAGACAGGGGGCAGGGGAGACCCAGTACTTC.

This clonotype was seen a handful of times. V is TRBV27 and J is TRBJ2-5; D is ambiguous. V lost 0 bases, J lost 6 bases, and 8 bases lay in between. Germline lookup yields CDR1 MNHEY and CDR2 SMNVEV (reference sequence). CDR3 length: 13 amino acids. In DNA, the CDR3 is TGTGCCAGCAGTTTATCCCCCCAGAAGACCCAGTACTTC. Its protein is CASSLSPQKTQYF.

About this clonotype itself: A read error may explain this, as a much larger clone is one base away. The rearrangement uses TRBV7-9 and TRBJ2-7; unclear D gene. Trimming took 8 bases from V and 3 from J, leaving 14 bases between them. The CDR3 spans 13 residues. Germline CDR1 and CDR2: SEHNR and FQNEAQ (reference sequence). CDR3 sequence reads: CASCSSDGYEQYF. The DNA of the CDR3 is TGTGCCAGCTGCTCTTCAGATGGCTACGAGCAGTACTTC.

The J gene is TRBJ2-1, the V gene TRBV7-3, with D uncertain. Trimming left V 4 bases short and J 6 bases short, with 10 bases between. CDR1 SGHTA and CDR2 FQGTGA come from the germline V gene. The CDR3 consists of 13 residues. The CDR3, as DNA: TGTGCCAGCAGCTATGGATTAGGCAATGAGCAGTTCTTC. Protein sequence: CASSYGLGNEQFF.

This clonotype was detected many times. The chain combines TRBV4-1 with TRBJ1-2; maybe TRBD1 (5 bases). The length of the CDR3 is 13 residues. V was shortened by 4 bases and J by 4 bases, with 10 bases between the two germline ends. CDR1 MGHRA and CDR2 YSYEKL come from the germline V gene. CDR3 sequence reads: CASSPATVYGYTF. In DNA form, the CDR3 reads TGCGCCAGCAGCCCCGCGACAGTCTATGGCTACACCTTC.

This clonotype came up a few times. The chain couples TRBV7-9 to TRBJ2-1; TRBD2 matches at 13 bases. The CDR3 is 17 residues long. V lost 6 bases and J lost 6; bases outside the gene matches: 11. In germline, CDR1 is SEHNR, CDR2 FQNEAQ (reference sequence). As DNA, the CDR3 is TGTGCCAGCAGACAAACTAGCGGGGGGGCTATAGGCAATGAGCAGTTCTTC. Amino acids: CASRQTSGGAIGNEQFF.

This chain connects TRBV6-5 to TRBJ1-4; weak D call: TRBD1 (5 bases). CDR3 length: 12 residues. The V end lost 6 bases, the J end lost 10 bases, and 12 bases lay between the germline ends. Germline CDR1 and CDR2: MNHEY and SVGAGI. The CDR3 nucleotides read TGTGCCAGCAGACGGTGGGGCCGAAAACTGTTTTTT. Translation: CASRRWGRKLFF.

This clonotype was seen only a few times. The chain recombines TRBV10-3 with TRBJ2-5, with D perhaps given as TRBD1 or TRBD2 (5 bases each). This CDR3 contains 14 residues. Trimming removed 4 bases at V and 1 base at J, with 10 bases between. Germline V gene lookup returns CDR1 ENHRY and CDR2 SYGVKD. This CDR3 reads CAISGGASQETQYF. The CDR3 bases are TGTGCCATCAGTGGAGGGGCGTCCCAAGAGACCCAGTACTTC.

This clonotype was seen many times. The chain uses TRBV7-2 and TRBJ2-3, with TRBD2 matching over 8 bases. Unmatched junction bases numbered 5, after V lost 2 bases and J lost 4 bases. Per the germline V gene, CDR1 is SGHTA and CDR2 is FQGNSA. CDR3 length: 15 residues. The CDR3 sequence is CASSLSGGGPDTQYF. The CDR3 coding sequence is TGTGCCAGCAGCTTAAGCGGGGGAGGCCCAGATACGCAGTATTTT.

This clonotype was seen only a few times. V is TRBV5-1 and J is TRBJ2-7, with TRBD1 as a possible D gene (6 bases). CDR1 SGHRS and CDR2 YFSETQ come from the germline V gene. Between the trimmed V and J ends, which lost 1 base and 5 bases, there was a span of 16 bases. The CDR3 contains 15 residues. The CDR3, as DNA: TGCGCCAGCAGCTTGTTTCAGGGGTCGTTGGACGAGCAGTACTTC. As protein: CASSLFQGSLDEQYF.

This clonotype was picked up many times. V is TRBV5-1 and J is TRBJ2-2; D unclear. Trimming cost V 0 bases and J 1 base, with 7 bases left between them. CDR1 and CDR2 from the germline V gene are SGHRS and YFSETQ. The CDR3 runs 15 residues. The CDR3 protein is CASSLASLNTGELFF. CDR3 nucleotide sequence: TGCGCCAGCAGCTTGGCCAGCCTGAACACCGGGGAGCTGTTTTTT.

The CDR3 coding sequence is TGTGCCAGCGGGCCCGATACCCACAGGGTCGCTGAGCAGTTCTTC. This sequence encodes CASGPDTHRVAEQFF. The rearrangement links TRBV6-1 to TRBJ2-1; D possibly corresponds to TRBD1 (6 bases). V was cut by 8 bases and J by 9 bases, with 23 bases left in between. This CDR3 region has 15 residues. Germline values: CDR1 MNHNS, CDR2 SASEGT.

The chain employs TRBV20-1 and TRBJ2-7; weak D call: TRBD1 (5 bases). The V and J ends lost 0 bases and 3 bases respectively, with 15 bases between them. This CDR3 has 15 residues. Germline V gene lookup returns CDR1 DFQATT and CDR2 SNEGSKA (reference sequence). Here the CDR3 DNA reads TGCAGTGCTAGAGATCTCAGGGTCCCAGACTACGAGCAGTACTTC. It specifies CSARDLRVPDYEQYF.

This sequence joins TRBV7-6 and TRBJ1-1; D remains unclear. This CDR3 has 14 residues. The V and J ends lost 2 bases and 9 bases respectively, with 16 bases between them. CDR1 is SGHVS, CDR2 FNYEAQ, per germline. The CDR3 DNA is TGTGCCAGCAGCTTAAGCAGTTTAGGCAGGCAAGCTTTCTTT. This codes for CASSLSSLGRQAFF.